The T cell receptor beta chain under discussion was sequenced for a study of control samples from healthy donors and cancer patients. Assay used: immunoSEQ multiplex PCR; TCRdb lists only in-frame clones, some missing. In the table there are approximately 26,000 clones, roughly 93% of which are singletons. This TCR was sampled from a man aged 50 to 60 with lung cancer. The material sequenced was PBMCs.

This CDR3 reads CASSLRGWPNYGYTF. The CDR3 nucleotides read TGTGCCAGCAGCCTCCGCGGGTGGCCTAACTATGGCTACACCTTC. V usage is TRBV7-2 and J usage is TRBJ1-2; D gene unclear. CDR1 and CDR2 from the germline V gene are SGHTA and FQGNSA. The CDR3 loop spans 15 amino acids. The V gene lost 5 bases and the J gene lost 0 bases, with 13 bases spanning the gap.